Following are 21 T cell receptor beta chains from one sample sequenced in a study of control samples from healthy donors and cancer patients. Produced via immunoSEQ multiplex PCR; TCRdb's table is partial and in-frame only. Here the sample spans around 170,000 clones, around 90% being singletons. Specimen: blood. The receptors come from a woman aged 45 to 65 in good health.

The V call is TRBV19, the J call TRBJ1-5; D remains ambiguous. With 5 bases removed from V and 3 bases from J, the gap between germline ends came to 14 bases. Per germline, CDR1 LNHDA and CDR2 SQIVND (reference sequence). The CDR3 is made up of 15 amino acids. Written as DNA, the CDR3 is TGTGCCAGTAGTCTAGGGAATCCCTTCAATCAGCCCCAGCATTTT. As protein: CASSLGNPFNQPQHF.

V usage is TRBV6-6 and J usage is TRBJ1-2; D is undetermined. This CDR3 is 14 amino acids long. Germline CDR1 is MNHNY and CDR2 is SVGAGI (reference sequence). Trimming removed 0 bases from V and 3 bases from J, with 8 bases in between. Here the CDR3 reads CASSYSMGDYGYTF. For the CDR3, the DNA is TGTGCCAGCAGTTACTCGATGGGAGACTATGGCTACACCTTC.

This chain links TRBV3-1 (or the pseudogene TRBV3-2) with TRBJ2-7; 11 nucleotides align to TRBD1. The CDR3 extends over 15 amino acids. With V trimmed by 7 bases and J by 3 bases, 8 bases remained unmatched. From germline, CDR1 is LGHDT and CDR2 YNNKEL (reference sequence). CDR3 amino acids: CASTFAGTGGYEQYF. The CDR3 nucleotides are TGTGCCAGCACCTTTGCCGGGACAGGGGGCTACGAGCAGTACTTC.

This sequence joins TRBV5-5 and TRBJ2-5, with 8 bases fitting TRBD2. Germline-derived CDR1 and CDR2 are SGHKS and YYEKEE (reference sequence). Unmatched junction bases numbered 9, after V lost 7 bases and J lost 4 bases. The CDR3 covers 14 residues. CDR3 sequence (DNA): TGTGCCAGCGATCCCCGGGGGGGCCTAGAGACCCAGTACTTC. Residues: CASDPRGGLETQYF.

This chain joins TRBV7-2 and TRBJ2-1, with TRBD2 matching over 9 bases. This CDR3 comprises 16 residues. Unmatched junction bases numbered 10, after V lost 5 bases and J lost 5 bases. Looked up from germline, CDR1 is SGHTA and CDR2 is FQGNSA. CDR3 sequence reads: CASSPRKVAGDNEQFF. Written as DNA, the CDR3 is TGTGCCAGCAGCCCCCGTAAGGTAGCGGGGGACAATGAGCAGTTCTTC. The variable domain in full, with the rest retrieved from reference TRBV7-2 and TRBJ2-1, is GAGVSQSPSNKVTEKGKDVELRCDPISGHTALYWYRQSLGQGLEFLIYFQGNSAPDKSGLPSDRFSAERTGGSVSTLTIQRTQQEDSAVYLCASSPRKVAGDNEQFFGPGTRLTVL.

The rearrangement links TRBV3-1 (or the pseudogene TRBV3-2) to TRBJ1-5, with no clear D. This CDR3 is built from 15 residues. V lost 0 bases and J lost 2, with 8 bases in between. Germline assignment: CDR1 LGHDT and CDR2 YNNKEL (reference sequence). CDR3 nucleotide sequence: TGTGCCAGCAGCCAAGACGGAAGGGGCAATCAGCCCCAGCATTTT. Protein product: CASSQDGRGNQPQHF.

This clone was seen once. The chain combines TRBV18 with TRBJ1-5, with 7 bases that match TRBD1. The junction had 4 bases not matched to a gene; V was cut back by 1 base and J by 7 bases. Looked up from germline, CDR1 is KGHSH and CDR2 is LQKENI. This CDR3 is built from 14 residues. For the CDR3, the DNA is TGTGCCAGCTCACCACTCGGACAGGACCAGCCCCAGCATTTT. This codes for CASSPLGQDQPQHF.

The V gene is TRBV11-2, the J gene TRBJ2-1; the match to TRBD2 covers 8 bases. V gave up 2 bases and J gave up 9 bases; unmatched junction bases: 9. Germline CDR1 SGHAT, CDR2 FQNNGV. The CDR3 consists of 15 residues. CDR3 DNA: TGTGCCAGCAGCTTACCACGGGAGGGCCGGGGTGAGCAGTTCTTC. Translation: CASSLPREGRGEQFF.

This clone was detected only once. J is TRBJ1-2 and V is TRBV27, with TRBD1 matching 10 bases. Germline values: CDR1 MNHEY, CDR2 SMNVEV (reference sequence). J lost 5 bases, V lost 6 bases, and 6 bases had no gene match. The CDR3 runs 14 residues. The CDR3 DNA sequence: TGTGCCAGCAGAACGACAGGGGGCCAATATGGCTACACCTTC. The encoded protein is CASRTTGGQYGYTF.

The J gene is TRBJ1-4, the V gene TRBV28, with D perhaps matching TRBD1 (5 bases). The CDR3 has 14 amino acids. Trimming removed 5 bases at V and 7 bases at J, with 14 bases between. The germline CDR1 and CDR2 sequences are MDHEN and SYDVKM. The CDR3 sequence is CASSPDRSGEKLFF. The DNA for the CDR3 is TGTGCCAGCAGTCCCGACAGATCGGGTGAAAAACTGTTTTTT. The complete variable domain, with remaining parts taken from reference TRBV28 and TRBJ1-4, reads DVKVTQSSRYLVKRTGEKVFLECVQDMDHENMFWYRQDPGLGLRLIYFSYDVKMKEKGDIPEGYSVSREKKERFSLILESASTNQTSMYLCASSPDRSGEKLFFGSGTQLSVL.

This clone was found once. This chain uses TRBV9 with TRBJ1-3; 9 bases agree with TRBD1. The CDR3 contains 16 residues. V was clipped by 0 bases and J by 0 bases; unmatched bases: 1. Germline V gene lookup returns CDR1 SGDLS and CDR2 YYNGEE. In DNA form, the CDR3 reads TGTGCCAGCAGCGTAGTGGGACAGGGCTCTGGAAACACCATATATTTT. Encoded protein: CASSVVGQGSGNTIYF.

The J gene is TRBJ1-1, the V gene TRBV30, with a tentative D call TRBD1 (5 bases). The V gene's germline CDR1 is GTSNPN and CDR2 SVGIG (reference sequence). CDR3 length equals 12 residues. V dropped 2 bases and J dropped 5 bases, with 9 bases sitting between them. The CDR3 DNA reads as TGTGCCTGGAGTAGAGGGGTAACTGAAGCTTTCTTT. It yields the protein CAWSRGVTEAFF.

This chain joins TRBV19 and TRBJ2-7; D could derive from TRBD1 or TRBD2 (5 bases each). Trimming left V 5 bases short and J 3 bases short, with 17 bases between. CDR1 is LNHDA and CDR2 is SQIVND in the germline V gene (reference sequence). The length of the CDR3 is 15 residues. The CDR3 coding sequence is TGTGCCAGTAGTTTCGCCGGGACCCCGGACTACGAGCAGTACTTC. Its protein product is CASSFAGTPDYEQYF.

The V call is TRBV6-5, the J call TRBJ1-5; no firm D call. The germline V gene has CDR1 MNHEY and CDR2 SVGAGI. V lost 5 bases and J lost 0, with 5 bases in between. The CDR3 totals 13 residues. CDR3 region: CASSIGSNQPQHF. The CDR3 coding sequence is TGTGCCAGCAGTATCGGTAGCAATCAGCCCCAGCATTTT.

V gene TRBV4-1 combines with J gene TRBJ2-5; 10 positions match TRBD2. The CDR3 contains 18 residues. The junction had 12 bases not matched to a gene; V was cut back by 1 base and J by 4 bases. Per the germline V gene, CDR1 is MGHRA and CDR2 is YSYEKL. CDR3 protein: CASSQVSLGLAVSETQYF. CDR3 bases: TGCGCCAGCAGCCAAGTTTCGCTCGGACTAGCGGTTTCAGAGACCCAGTACTTC.

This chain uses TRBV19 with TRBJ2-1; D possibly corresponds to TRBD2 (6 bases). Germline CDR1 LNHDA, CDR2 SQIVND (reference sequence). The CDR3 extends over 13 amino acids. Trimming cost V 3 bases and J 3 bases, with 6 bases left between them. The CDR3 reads CASSMGGYNEQFF. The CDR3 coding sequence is TGTGCCAGTAGTATGGGGGGCTACAATGAGCAGTTCTTC.

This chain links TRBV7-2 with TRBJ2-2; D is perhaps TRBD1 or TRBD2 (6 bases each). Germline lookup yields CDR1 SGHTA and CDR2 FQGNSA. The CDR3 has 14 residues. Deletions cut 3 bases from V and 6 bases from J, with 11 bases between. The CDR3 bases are TGTGCCAGCAGCTTCGGGGGCCTGGCCGGGGAGCTGTTTTTT. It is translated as CASSFGGLAGELFF. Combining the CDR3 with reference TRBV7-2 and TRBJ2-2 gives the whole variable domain GAGVSQSPSNKVTEKGKDVELRCDPISGHTALYWYRQSLGQGLEFLIYFQGNSAPDKSGLPSDRFSAERTGGSVSTLTIQRTQQEDSAVYLCASSFGGLAGELFFGEGSRLTVL.

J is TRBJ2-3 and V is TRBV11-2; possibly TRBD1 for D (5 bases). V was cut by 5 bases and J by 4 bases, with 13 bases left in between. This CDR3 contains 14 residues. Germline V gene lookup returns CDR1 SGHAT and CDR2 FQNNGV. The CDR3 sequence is CASSKRGASDTQYF. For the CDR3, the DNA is TGTGCCAGCAGCAAAAGGGGCGCTTCAGATACGCAGTATTTT.

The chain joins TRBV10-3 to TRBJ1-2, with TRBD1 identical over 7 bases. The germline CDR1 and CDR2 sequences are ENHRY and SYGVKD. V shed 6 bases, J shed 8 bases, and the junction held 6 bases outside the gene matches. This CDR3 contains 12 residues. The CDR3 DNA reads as TGTGCCATCAGGCCCCAGGGGGGAGGCTACACCTTC. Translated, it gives CAIRPQGGGYTF.

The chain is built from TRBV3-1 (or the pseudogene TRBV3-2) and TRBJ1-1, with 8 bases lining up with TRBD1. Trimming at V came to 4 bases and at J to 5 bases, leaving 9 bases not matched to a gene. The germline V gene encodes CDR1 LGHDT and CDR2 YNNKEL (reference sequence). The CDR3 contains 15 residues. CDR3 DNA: TGTGCCAGCAGCCGGAACCGGGACAGGTCTACTGAAGCTTTCTTT. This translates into CASSRNRDRSTEAFF.

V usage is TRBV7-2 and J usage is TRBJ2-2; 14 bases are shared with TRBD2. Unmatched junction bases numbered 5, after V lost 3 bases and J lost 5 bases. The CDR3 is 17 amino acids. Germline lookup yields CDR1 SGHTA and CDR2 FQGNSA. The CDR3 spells CASSFGTSGGETGELFF. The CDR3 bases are TGTGCCAGCAGCTTCGGGACTAGCGGGGGTGAAACCGGGGAGCTGTTTTTT.